This T cell receptor beta chain derives from a study of CD8 T cells in Susac syndrome. Trimming left V 5 bases short and J 2 bases short, with 21 bases between. The CDR3 runs 17 residues. Comment on this clonotype: What it binds is not known.

High-throughput TCR beta sequencing covered peripheral CD8+ and CD4+ T cells. It was negative isolation that provided the CD8+ and CD4+ T cells, whereas TEMRA cells were enriched by FACS. RNA was extracted with the RNeasy kit, and a quantity of 0.5 to 1 ug was reverse transcribed using random hexamers. The immunoSEQ assay covered 54 Vbeta and 13 Jbeta segments for CDR3. TCRdb re-called the immunoSEQ multiplex PCR reads through MiXCR, storing one row per CDR3 protein. The data show approximately 120,000 distinct CDR3 sequences, around 94% seen once. The study's findings and limits: Expansion of Susac CD8+ clones peaked in TEMRA cells and in active patients.

The chain has TRBV12-3 or TRBV12-4 and TRBJ1-2; D uncertain. The source material was CD8+ T cells from PBMCs. This TCR was sampled from a human donor with Susac syndrome. In DNA form, the CDR3 reads TGTGCCAGCAGTCTTTCTTTGAGGCAGGCTTTGAACTATGGCTACACCTTC. Protein: CASSLSLRQALNYGYTF.